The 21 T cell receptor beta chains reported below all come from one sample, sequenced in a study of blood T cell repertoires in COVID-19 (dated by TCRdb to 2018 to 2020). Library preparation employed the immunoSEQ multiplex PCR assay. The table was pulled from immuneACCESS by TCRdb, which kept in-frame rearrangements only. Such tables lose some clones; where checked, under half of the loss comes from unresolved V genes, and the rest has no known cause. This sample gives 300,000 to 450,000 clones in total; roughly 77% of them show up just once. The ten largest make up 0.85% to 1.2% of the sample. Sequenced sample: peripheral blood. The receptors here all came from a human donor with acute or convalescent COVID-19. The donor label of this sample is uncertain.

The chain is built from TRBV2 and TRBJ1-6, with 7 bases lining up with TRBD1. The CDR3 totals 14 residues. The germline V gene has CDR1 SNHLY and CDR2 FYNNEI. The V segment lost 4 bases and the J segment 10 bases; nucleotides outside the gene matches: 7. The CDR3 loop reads CASSVRQGDSPLHF. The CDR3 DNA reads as TGTGCCAGCAGTGTTCGACAGGGAGACTCACCCCTCCACTTT. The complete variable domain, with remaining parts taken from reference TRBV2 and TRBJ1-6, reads EPEVTQTPSHQVTQMGQEVILRCVPISNHLYFYWYRQILGQKVEFLVSFYNNEISEKSEIFDDQFSVERPDGSNFTLKIRSTKLEDSAMYFCASSVRQGDSPLHFGNGTRLTVT.

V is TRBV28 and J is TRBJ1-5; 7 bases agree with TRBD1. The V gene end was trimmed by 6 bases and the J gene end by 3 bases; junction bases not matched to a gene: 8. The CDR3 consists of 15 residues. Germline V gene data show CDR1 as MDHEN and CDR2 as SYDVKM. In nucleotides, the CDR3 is TGTGCCAGCAGGCGACAGGGTAAGCCCAATCAGCCCCAGCATTTT. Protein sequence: CASRRQGKPNQPQHF.

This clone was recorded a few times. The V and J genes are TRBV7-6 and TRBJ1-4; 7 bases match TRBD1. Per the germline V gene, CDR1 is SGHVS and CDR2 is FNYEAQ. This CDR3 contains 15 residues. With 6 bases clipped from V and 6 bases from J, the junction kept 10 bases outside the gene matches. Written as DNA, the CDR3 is TGTGCCAGCAGGCGGACAGGCCAGACTGATGAAAAACTGTTTTTT. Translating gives CASRRTGQTDEKLFF.

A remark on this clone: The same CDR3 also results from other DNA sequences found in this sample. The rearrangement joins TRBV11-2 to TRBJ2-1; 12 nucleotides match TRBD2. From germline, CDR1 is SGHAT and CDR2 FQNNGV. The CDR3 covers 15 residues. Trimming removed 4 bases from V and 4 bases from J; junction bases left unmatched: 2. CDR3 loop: CASSSGLAGYNEQFF. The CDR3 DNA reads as TGTGCCAGCAGCTCAGGACTAGCGGGATACAATGAGCAGTTCTTC.

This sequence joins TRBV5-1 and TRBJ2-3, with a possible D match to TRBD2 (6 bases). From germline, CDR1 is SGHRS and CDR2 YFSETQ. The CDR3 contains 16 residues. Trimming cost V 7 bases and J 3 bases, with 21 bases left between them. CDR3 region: CASSYGGNRPTDTQYF. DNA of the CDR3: TGCGCCAGCTCATATGGGGGGAATCGGCCGACAGATACGCAGTATTTT. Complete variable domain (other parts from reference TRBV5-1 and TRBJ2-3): KAGVTQTPRYLIKTRGQQVTLSCSPISGHRSVSWYQQTPGQGLQFLFEYFSETQRNKGNFPGRFSGRQFSNSRSEMNVSTLELGDSALYLCASSYGGNRPTDTQYFGPGTRLTVL.

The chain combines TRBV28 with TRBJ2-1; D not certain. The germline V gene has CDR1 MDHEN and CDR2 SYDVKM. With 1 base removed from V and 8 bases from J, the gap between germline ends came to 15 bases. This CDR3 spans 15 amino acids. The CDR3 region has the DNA TGTGCCAGCAGTTTATACTCACGACGGGTGCATGAGCAGTTCTTC. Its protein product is CASSLYSRRVHEQFF.

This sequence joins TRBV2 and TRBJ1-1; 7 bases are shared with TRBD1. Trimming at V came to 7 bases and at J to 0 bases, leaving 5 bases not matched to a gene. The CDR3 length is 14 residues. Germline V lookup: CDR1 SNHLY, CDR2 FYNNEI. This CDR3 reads CASKVDRVNTEAFF. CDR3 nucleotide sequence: TGTGCCAGCAAGGTTGACAGGGTGAACACTGAAGCTTTCTTT.

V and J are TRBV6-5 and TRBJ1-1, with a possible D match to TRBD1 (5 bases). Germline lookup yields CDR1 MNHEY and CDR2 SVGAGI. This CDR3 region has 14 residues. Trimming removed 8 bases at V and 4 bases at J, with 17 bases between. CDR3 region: CASWPRGLGTEAFF. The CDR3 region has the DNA TGTGCCAGCTGGCCACGGGGGTTAGGCACTGAAGCTTTCTTT.

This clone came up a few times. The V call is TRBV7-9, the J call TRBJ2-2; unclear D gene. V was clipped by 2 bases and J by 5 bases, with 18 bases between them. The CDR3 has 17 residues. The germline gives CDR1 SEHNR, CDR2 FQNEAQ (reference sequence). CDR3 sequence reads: CASSLTSNARITGELFF. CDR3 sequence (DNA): TGTGCCAGCAGCTTAACTTCTAACGCGAGAATTACCGGGGAGCTGTTTTTT.

The CDR3 nucleotides read TGTGCCAGCACCGAAGCGGGGGGGCAGGGAGATACGCAGTATTTT. Protein product: CASTEAGGQGDTQYF. The chain recombines TRBV2 with TRBJ2-3; 10 bases match TRBD2. CDR1 SNHLY and CDR2 FYNNEI come from the germline V gene. V trimming: 7 bases; J trimming: 5 bases; junction bases outside the gene matches: 9. This CDR3 is built from 15 residues. Based on the CDR3 plus reference TRBV2 and TRBJ2-3, the full variable domain is EPEVTQTPSHQVTQMGQEVILRCVPISNHLYFYWYRQILGQKVEFLVSFYNNEISEKSEIFDDQFSVERPDGSNFTLKIRSTKLEDSAMYFCASTEAGGQGDTQYFGPGTRLTVL.

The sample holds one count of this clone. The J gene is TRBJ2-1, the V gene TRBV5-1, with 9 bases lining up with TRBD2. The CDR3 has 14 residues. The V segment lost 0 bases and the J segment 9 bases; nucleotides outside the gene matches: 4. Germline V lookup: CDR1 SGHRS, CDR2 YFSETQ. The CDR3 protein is CASSLGLAVVEQFF. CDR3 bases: TGCGCCAGCAGCTTGGGACTAGCGGTGGTTGAGCAGTTCTTC.

Here the CDR3 reads CASTSPGYEQYF. CDR3 DNA sequence: TGTGCCAGCACCTCCCCCGGGTACGAGCAGTACTTC. The chain employs TRBV6-5 and TRBJ2-7; no clear D gene. V shed 7 bases and J shed 4 bases, with 11 bases lying between them. CDR3 size: 12 residues. The germline V gene encodes CDR1 MNHEY and CDR2 SVGAGI.

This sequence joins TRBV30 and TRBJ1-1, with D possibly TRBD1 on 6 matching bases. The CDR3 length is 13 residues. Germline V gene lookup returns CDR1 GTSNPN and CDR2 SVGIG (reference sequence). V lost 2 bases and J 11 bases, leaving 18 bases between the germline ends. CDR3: CAWSPNNRAGAFF. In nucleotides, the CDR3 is TGTGCCTGGAGTCCCAATAACAGGGCGGGCGCTTTCTTT.

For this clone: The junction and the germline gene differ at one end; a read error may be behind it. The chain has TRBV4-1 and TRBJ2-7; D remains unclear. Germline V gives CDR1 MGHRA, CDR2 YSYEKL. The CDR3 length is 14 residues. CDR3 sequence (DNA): TGCGCCGGCAGCCAAGTATTCGAGGACTACGAGCAGTACTTC. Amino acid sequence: CAGSQVFEDYEQYF.

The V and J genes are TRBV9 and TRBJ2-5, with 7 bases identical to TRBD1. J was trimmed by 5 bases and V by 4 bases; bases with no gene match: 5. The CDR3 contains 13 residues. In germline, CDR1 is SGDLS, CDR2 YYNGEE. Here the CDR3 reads CASSLTGAETQYF. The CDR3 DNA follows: TGTGCCAGCAGCTTAACAGGGGCGGAGACCCAGTACTTC.

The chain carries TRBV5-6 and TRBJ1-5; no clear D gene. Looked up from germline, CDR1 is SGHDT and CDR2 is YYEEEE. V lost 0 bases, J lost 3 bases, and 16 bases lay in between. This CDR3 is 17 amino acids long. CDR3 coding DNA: TGTGCCAGCAGCTTGGGTAGACTTCCCGGCCCCAATCAGCCCCAGCATTTT. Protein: CASSLGRLPGPNQPQHF.

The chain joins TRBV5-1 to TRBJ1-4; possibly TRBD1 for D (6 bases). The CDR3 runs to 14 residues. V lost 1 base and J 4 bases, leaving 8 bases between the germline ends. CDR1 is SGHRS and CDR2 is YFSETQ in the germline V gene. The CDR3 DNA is TGCGCCAGCAGCTTGACAGGGAGTAATGAAAAACTGTTTTTT. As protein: CASSLTGSNEKLFF.

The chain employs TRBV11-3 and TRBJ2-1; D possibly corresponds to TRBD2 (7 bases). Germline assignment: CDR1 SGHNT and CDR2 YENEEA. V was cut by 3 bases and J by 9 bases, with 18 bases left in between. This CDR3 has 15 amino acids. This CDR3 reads CASSFGRGPRGEQFF. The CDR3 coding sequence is TGTGCCAGCAGCTTTGGGCGGGGGCCACGAGGTGAGCAGTTCTTC. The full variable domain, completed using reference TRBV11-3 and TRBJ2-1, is EAGVVQSPRYKIIEKKQPVAFWCNPISGHNTLYWYLQNLGQGPELLIRYENEEAVDDSQLPKDRFSAERLKGVDSTLKIQPAELGDSAVYLCASSFGRGPRGEQFFGPGTRLTVL.

The CDR3 reads CASSTRDPGTEAFF. CDR3 sequence (DNA): TGTGCCAGCAGCACCCGGGATCCGGGCACTGAAGCTTTCTTT. The chain joins TRBV7-8 to TRBJ1-1; D unclear. Germline lookup yields CDR1 SGHVS and CDR2 FQNEAQ. There are 14 residues in the CDR3. V dropped 5 bases and J dropped 4 bases, with 14 bases sitting between them.

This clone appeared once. CDR3 DNA: TGTGCCAGCAGCTTAGGACACCGGGACAGGGGGAGCCAGCCCCAGCATTTT. Translating gives CASSLGHRDRGSQPQHF. This chain uses TRBV7-8 with TRBJ1-5, with TRBD1 matching over 11 bases. CDR3 size: 17 residues. After removal of 1 base from V and 7 bases from J, the junction contained 9 bases not matched to a gene. The germline V gene has CDR1 SGHVS and CDR2 FQNEAQ.

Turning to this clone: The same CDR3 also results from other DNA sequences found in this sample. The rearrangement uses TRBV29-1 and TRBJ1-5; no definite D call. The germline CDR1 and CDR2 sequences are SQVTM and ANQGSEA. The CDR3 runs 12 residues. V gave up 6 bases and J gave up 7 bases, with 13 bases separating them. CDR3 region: CSVGEGRQPQHF. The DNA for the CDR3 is TGCAGCGTGGGAGAAGGGAGGCAGCCCCAGCATTTT. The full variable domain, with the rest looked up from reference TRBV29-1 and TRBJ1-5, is SAVISQKPSRDICQRGTSLTIQCQVDSQVTMMFWYRQQPGQSLTLIATANQGSEATYESGFVIDKFPISRPNLTFSTLTVSNMSPEDSSIYLCSVGEGRQPQHFGDGTRLSIL.